This T cell receptor (beta chain) was profiled in a study of CXCR3-negative and CXCR3-positive naive CD8 T cells. Overall study findings and caveats: CXCR3 expression dropped partially after cryopreservation, and most assays relied on fresh PBMCs.

TRB cDNA libraries were made by UMI-labeled 5' RACE. TCRdb re-analyzed the 5' RACE reads; it lists each CDR3 protein once, without DNA. Its clone listing holds 100,000 to 150,000 distinct CDR3 sequences. Germline V gene lookup returns CDR1 SQVTM and CDR2 ANQGSEA. CDR3 length: 15 residues. Regarding this clonotype: Its matching antigen is unknown.

The rearrangement uses TRBV29-1 and TRBJ2-3; TCRdb names TRBD1, which stays unverified in the absence of DNA. The source of this sequence is a human donor in good health. Some clones in this sample may be carry-over from other donors' samples. Sequencing input: naive CXCR3- CD8+ T cells from blood. Documented subset: CD45RO-CCR7+CD27+CD95- naive CD8+ T cells lacking CXCR3 (TNR3-). CDR3 sequence reads: CSVEDLAGGRDTQYF.